The rows below give T cell receptor beta chains drawn from one sample of a study of T cells in Graves' hyperthyroidism and ophthalmopathy. TCRdb used MiXCR to reprocess the multiplex PCR reads, holding one entry per CDR3 protein. The table includes about 590,000 distinct CDR3 sequences, approximately 14% detected once. Specimen: blood. The receptors shown here come from a woman aged 25 to 39 with Graves' hyperthyroidism. Both conserved end residues are part of each CDR3.

TRBV20-1	TRBJ2-7	CSAKRGLAASSYEQYF
TRBV10-2	TRBJ1-1	CASGETVITEAFF
TRBV4-3	TRBJ2-1	CASSQDFSGRDHEQFF
TRBV11-3	TRBJ1-1	CASRRLLKQGDGTEAFF
TRBV18	TRBJ2-7	CASSPNAGITTYEQYF
TRBV10-3	TRBJ1-1	CAISESTGRDTEAFF
TRBV6-5	TRBJ2-3	CASSYGSRGRGTDTQYF
TRBV30	TRBJ1-4	CAWSAYRDRGEKLFF
TRBV7-2	TRBJ2-3	CASSQTGLLTDTQYF
TRBV12-3/TRBV12-4	TRBJ1-6	CASSLKGGNSPLHF
TRBV18	TRBJ1-1	CASSPQENEAFF
TRBV10-3	TRBJ2-3	CAISEFGLESTDTQYF
TRBV30	TRBJ2-1	CALVSSEASLYNEQFF
TRBV11-2	TRBJ1-2	CASSLNLRTGGYTF
TRBV6-2/TRBV6-3	TRBJ2-7	CASSPLAGGNYEQYF
TRBV6-2/TRBV6-3	TRBJ2-1	CASSYGKNGMSYNEQFF
TRBV7-2	TRBJ2-5	CASSLDDETQYF
TRBV20-1	TRBJ2-3	CSTSGRTTDTQYF
TRBV9	TRBJ2-1	CASSATGTSGGNEQFF
TRBV6-2/TRBV6-3	TRBJ1-5	CASSYWKSNQPQHF
TRBV12-5	TRBJ2-1	CASGLVRGFGSGTYNEQFF
TRBV10-3	TRBJ2-7	CAISGQGYEQYF
TRBV27	TRBJ2-3	CASGFASGTDTQYF
TRBV2	TRBJ2-2	CASKTWTDGELFF
TRBV27	TRBJ1-1	CASSLRQGGNTEAFF
TRBV6-6	TRBJ2-1	CASSYFPTGMDGNEQFF
TRBV6-1	TRBJ2-2	CASSPSADTGELFF
TRBV13	TRBJ1-3	CASSRSIQDFRGNTIYF
TRBV5-1	TRBJ2-7	CASSLPASLQGDYEQYF
TRBV12-5	TRBJ2-2	CASGLNRENTGELFF
TRBV11-2	TRBJ1-2	CASSLWTQGNYGYTF
TRBV20-1	TRBJ2-7	CSARDLETGSYEQYF
TRBV4-1	TRBJ1-1	CASSQGASLGDTEAFF
TRBV5-1	TRBJ2-7	CASSTGLAGVSSYEQYF
TRBV6-2/TRBV6-3	TRBJ2-1	CASSWGLEGNEQFF
TRBV5-1	TRBJ2-3	CASSKAGLAGGRPDTQYF
TRBV6-1	TRBJ1-3	CASSPLGTGDPLSGNTIYF
TRBV20-1	TRBJ1-4	CSARARASNEKLFF
TRBV6-5	TRBJ2-1	CASSYSYAGNEQFF
TRBV4-1	TRBJ2-4	CASSQDFVLAGARAKNIQYF
TRBV27	TRBJ2-2	CASSPTTTMANTGELFF
TRBV2	TRBJ2-1	CASGEYRVSYNEQFF
TRBV2	TRBJ1-5	CASSDGASMYSNQPQHF